This is a list of T cell receptor beta chains from one sample in a study of vaccination and CD4 T cells after COVID-19. These receptors are not linked to any known antigen. TCRdb analysed the PCR reads with MiXCR anew, one entry per CDR3 protein. This sample has 20,000 or so distinct CDR3 sequences, with roughly 64% found just once. Specimen: CD4+ T cells from blood, cultured in vitro. All receptors come from a human donor who had recovered from COVID-19. Both conserved end residues are part of each CDR3. D genes are given only for firm matches. Size is stated for part of the rows, as once, few or many counts, or as a class when the clone is expanded.

d_call,j_call,clone_size,v_call,cdr3_nt,cdr3_aa
-,TRBJ2-1,few,TRBV7-3,TGTGCCAGCAGACGGACTACACACCAGGGGGAGCAGTTCTTC,CASRRTTHQGEQFF
-,TRBJ2-5,-,TRBV27,TGTGCCAGCAGTTTAGGGGCTGGCAGGGGACAAGAGACCCAGTACTTC,CASSLGAGRGQETQYF
-,TRBJ2-3,-,TRBV20-1,TGCAGTACCTACAGCGGTTTCACAGATACGCAGTATTTT,CSTYSGFTDTQYF
-,TRBJ1-4,-,TRBV7-9,TGTGCCAGCAGCCACCTAGGGGAGAATTATGAAAAACTGTTTTTT,CASSHLGENYEKLFF
-,TRBJ1-2,-,TRBV6-1,TGTGCCAGCAGTGGACGAAGGTTCGACACCTTC,CASSGRRFDTF
TRBD1,TRBJ1-2,-,TRBV18,TGTGCCAGCTCACCAGACAGGGGTTCTTTTTATGGCTACACCTTC,CASSPDRGSFYGYTF
TRBD1,TRBJ2-7,-,TRBV18,TGTGCCAGCTCACCAGGGACAGGCTACGAGCAGTACTTC,CASSPGTGYEQYF
TRBD1,TRBJ2-3,-,TRBV6-5,TGTGCCAGCAGTTACCCTAAGGACAGGGGAGCAGATACGCAGTATTTT,CASSYPKDRGADTQYF
-,TRBJ1-2,-,TRBV18,TGTGCCAGCTCACCCACCCGGGGGGATGGCTACACCTTC,CASSPTRGDGYTF
-,TRBJ1-2,-,TRBV7-9,TGTGCCAGCAGCCAAGAAAGGTTTAGTAGCTATGGCTACACCTTC,CASSQERFSSYGYTF
-,TRBJ1-1,-,TRBV6-5,TGTGCCAGCAGTTACCTATTCGCACGGGGTAGGGACATGAACACTGAAGCTTTCTTT,CASSYLFARGRDMNTEAFF
-,TRBJ2-1,-,TRBV2,TGTGCCTCCGACGAAGACTCGTCTCACAATGAGCAGTTCTTC,CASDEDSSHNEQFF
-,TRBJ2-7,once,TRBV19,TGTGCCAGTAGCCCCCAGACCTCCTACGAGCAGTACTTC,CASSPQTSYEQYF
TRBD1,TRBJ1-6,-,TRBV19,TGTGCCAGTAAGACAGGGGGCTCGGGTTCACCCCTCCACTTT,CASKTGGSGSPLHF
-,TRBJ2-1,-,TRBV20-1,TGCAGTGCGGTACTCCAGGGAGACAATGAGCAGTTCTTC,CSAVLQGDNEQFF
-,TRBJ1-2,medium-sized,TRBV20-1,TGCAGTGCGAAGATAGGCATTTCCCTCTATGGCTACACCTTC,CSAKIGISLYGYTF
-,TRBJ2-6,-,TRBV11-1,TGTGCCAGCAGCTTAGCGGAGGGGGCTGGGGCCAACGTCCTGACTTTC,CASSLAEGAGANVLTF
-,TRBJ2-3,-,TRBV10-1,TGCGCCAGCAGGCCGGGACCCGACACAGATACGCAGTATTTT,CASRPGPDTDTQYF
TRBD2,TRBJ2-5,-,TRBV27,TGTGCCAGCAGTCCCAGGAGGGAGGGGGAGACCCAGTACTTC,CASSPRREGETQYF
TRBD2,TRBJ2-3,few,TRBV6-2/TRBV6-3,TGTGCCAGCAGTTACTCCCTAGCGGGAGGTTCAGATACGCAGTATTTT,CASSYSLAGGSDTQYF
-,TRBJ1-2,few,TRBV15,TGTGCCACCAGCAGAGGTCCGGGGGGCCCCCCCCATGGCTACACCTTC,CATSRGPGGPPHGYTF
TRBD1,TRBJ1-2,few,TRBV27,TGTGCCAGCAGGAGCGGGACAGGGAACTATGGCTACACCTTC,CASRSGTGNYGYTF
-,TRBJ2-6,-,TRBV19,TGTGCCAGTCACCACTCTGGGGCCAACGTCCTGACTTTC,CASHHSGANVLTF
-,TRBJ2-1,-,TRBV20-1,TGCAGTGCTACCCCCGGGCAGGCCTACAATGAGCAGTTCTTC,CSATPGQAYNEQFF
-,TRBJ1-1,-,TRBV11-2,TGTGCCAGCAGCTTTGAATTCAGAAACACTGAAGCTTTCTTT,CASSFEFRNTEAFF
TRBD2,TRBJ2-7,-,TRBV11-2,TGTGCCAGCAGACTCCAGACTAGCGGCTACGAGCAGTACTTC,CASRLQTSGYEQYF
-,TRBJ1-1,few,TRBV30,TGTGCCTGGAGTGTATCGGCGCGGGCTTTCTTT,CAWSVSARAFF
TRBD2,TRBJ2-7,-,TRBV12-3/TRBV12-4,TGTGCCAGCAGTTCCCGGACTAGCGGTAACGAGCAGTACTTC,CASSSRTSGNEQYF
-,TRBJ1-5,-,TRBV28,TGTGCCAGCAGTTTTATTCGGGGGAAACAGCCCCAGCATTTT,CASSFIRGKQPQHF
-,TRBJ2-7,-,TRBV29-1,TGCAGCGTTGCCGAGGGAAGATCCTACGAGCAGTACTTC,CSVAEGRSYEQYF
TRBD2,TRBJ2-3,-,TRBV7-6,TGTGCCAGCAGCCCGGGACTAGCCATGATTACAGATACGCAGTATTTT,CASSPGLAMITDTQYF
-,TRBJ1-2,-,TRBV27,TGTGCCAGCAGTTTATATAGTTTGGCGACCTTGGGAGGCTACACCTTC,CASSLYSLATLGGYTF
TRBD2,TRBJ2-6,few,TRBV5-1,TGCGCCAGCTTGTGGGGAGGGCCCTCTGGGGCCAACGTCCTGACTTTC,CASLWGGPSGANVLTF
TRBD1,TRBJ1-1,-,TRBV6-1,TGTGCCATCAGTCCGGGACAGGGGGCGAACACTGAAGCTTTCTTT,CAISPGQGANTEAFF
TRBD1,TRBJ1-4,-,TRBV9,TGTGCCTCTTCGACAGGGGGTTATGAAAAACTGTTTTTT,CASSTGGYEKLFF
-,TRBJ2-5,-,TRBV14,TGTGCCAGCAGCCCCGGACTTTTTTTGGAAGAGACCCAGTACTTC,CASSPGLFLEETQYF
TRBD1,TRBJ1-6,-,TRBV4-2,TGTGCCAGCAGCCCCGGACAGGGAGTGAACAATTCACCCCTCCACTTT,CASSPGQGVNNSPLHF
TRBD2,TRBJ2-3,-,TRBV11-2,TGTGCCAGCAGCAACCCGGGGGGACTGACGCAGTATTTT,CASSNPGGLTQYF
TRBD1,TRBJ1-5,-,TRBV2,TGTGCCAGCAGCTGGACAGGGGGCCCTCAGCCCCAGCATTTT,CASSWTGGPQPQHF
-,TRBJ2-5,-,TRBV11-3,TGTGCCAGCAGCTCCGACACAATAGGGGGATCCGAGACCCAGTACTTC,CASSSDTIGGSETQYF
-,TRBJ1-2,-,TRBV6-1,TGTGCCCGGGCCTGGGGCTACACCTTC,CARAWGYTF
-,TRBJ2-5,-,TRBV6-5,TGTGCCAGCAGTTACTCGATAGATCTGACCGGGGGAACCCAGTACTTC,CASSYSIDLTGGTQYF